The 20 T cell receptor beta chains presented below share a single source sample, sequenced in a study of regulatory T cells in long-lasting Graves disease. The time point here: newly diagnosed GD, antithyroid drugs for less than 3 months. TCR sequences were obtained from RNA taken from PBMCs. To make TCR beta libraries, researchers used iRepertoire HTBI primers and Arm-PCR of CDR3 regions. TCRdb redid the calling of the multiplex PCR reads with MiXCR, one entry per CDR3 protein. In the table there are a few hundred thousand distinct CDR3 sequences, 18% of which are singletons. The same specimen was also included in a second study, on T cells in Graves' hyperthyroidism and ophthalmopathy.

The starting material was peripheral blood mononuclear cells (PBMCs), obtained at new diagnosis, from a patient treated with antithyroid drugs. The receptors originated from a woman in her thirties with Graves disease.

The sample holds one count of this clonotype. The likely explanation is a read error, given a far larger clone one base away. CDR3 in DNA: TGTGCCAGCAGCCCACAGGACAATGAGCAGTTCTTC. Amino acid sequence: CASSPQDNEQFF. The V call is TRBV11-1, the J call TRBJ2-1; a possible D gene is TRBD1 (5 bases). Trimming shortened V by 5 bases and J by 5 bases, and 7 bases separated the two germline ends. CDR1 SGHAT and CDR2 FQDESV come from the germline V gene (reference sequence). The CDR3 sequence is 12 residues long.

This clonotype was observed many times. The chain links TRBV7-9 to TRBJ2-3; D gene ambiguous. CDR1 and CDR2 from the germline V gene are SEHNR and FQNEAQ (reference sequence). The CDR3 has 12 amino acids. Trimming left V 5 bases short and J 5 bases short, with 8 bases between. This CDR3 reads CASSLPGDTQYF. DNA of the CDR3: TGTGCCAGCAGCCTCCCCGGAGATACGCAGTATTTT.

There are a few counts of this clonotype. A clone one base away is much larger, so this may be a read error. The V gene is TRBV6-2 or TRBV6-3, the J gene TRBJ2-3; tentatively, D is TRBD1 (5 bases). The J call may be incorrect, as the DNA end agrees better with TRBJ1-5. The length of the CDR3 is 15 residues. Germline CDR1 is MNHEY and CDR2 is SVGEGT. The CDR3 loop reads CASSYGQGGGDTQHF. CDR3 coding DNA: TGTGCCAGCAGTTACGGGCAGGGAGGTGGAGATACGCAGCATTTT.

Ten or more counts support this clonotype. This chain links TRBV6-5 with TRBJ1-2; a possible D gene is TRBD1 (5 bases). Trimming cost V 0 bases and J 4 bases, with 12 bases left between them. Germline V CDR1 and CDR2: MNHEY, SVGAGI. The CDR3 contains 15 residues. CDR3 loop: CASSYSQAGLYGYTF. The DNA for the CDR3 is TGTGCCAGCAGTTACTCACAGGCCGGACTCTATGGCTACACCTTC.

This clonotype was picked up many times. The chain links TRBV2 to TRBJ1-2, with D possibly being TRBD1 (6 bases). The CDR3 has 13 amino acids. Trimming left V 10 bases short and J 3 bases short, with 15 bases between. The germline V gene has CDR1 SNHLY and CDR2 FYNNEI. The DNA for the CDR3 is TGTGCCACCAAGCAGGGGCAATACTATGGCTACACCTTC. Protein sequence: CATKQGQYYGYTF.

CDR3 sequence (DNA): TGTGCCAGCAGCCCCCGGAGCGGGGGGACTCGGACCGGGGAGCTGTTTTTT. As protein: CASSPRSGGTRTGELFF. The chain has TRBV4-2 and TRBJ2-2; 9 nucleotides agree with TRBD2. The germline CDR1 and CDR2 sequences are LGHNA and YNFKEQ. The CDR3 runs 17 residues. The J segment lost 5 bases and the V segment lost 4 bases, leaving 11 bases of the junction unmatched.

This clonotype was detected ten times or more. V gene TRBV13 combines with J gene TRBJ2-2; 7 nucleotides match TRBD1. In germline, CDR1 is PRHDT, CDR2 FYEKMQ (reference sequence). With 5 bases clipped from V and 7 bases from J, the junction kept 7 bases outside the gene matches. The CDR3 totals 14 residues. CDR3 protein: CASSGQVDGGELFF. The CDR3 nucleotides read TGTGCCAGCAGCGGACAGGTGGACGGCGGGGAGCTGTTTTTT.

This clonotype was observed a handful of times. This may be a read error: a much more frequent sequence differs by one nucleotide. The rearrangement uses TRBV7-8 and TRBJ2-7; TRBD2 matches at 12 bases. V lost 2 bases, J lost 7 bases, and 6 bases stayed unmatched. Germline CDR1 reads SGHVS; CDR2 reads FQNEAQ. The CDR3 totals 15 residues. CDR3 amino acids: CASSLLASGGDEQYF. CDR3 nucleotides: TGTGCCAGCAGCTTATTGGCTAGCGGGGGGGATGAGCAGTACTTC.

This chain joins TRBV6-1 and TRBJ1-2; TRBD1 might be the D (6 bases). Trimming removed 6 bases at V and 4 bases at J, with 15 bases between. Looked up from germline, CDR1 is MNHNS and CDR2 is SASEGT. This CDR3 has 14 residues. The CDR3 spells CASSLTDRSYGYTF. Here the CDR3 DNA reads TGTGCCAGCAGCCTTACCGACAGGAGCTATGGCTACACCTTC.

This clonotype was seen a handful of times. The chain recombines TRBV5-1 with TRBJ2-5; TRBD2 matches at 9 bases. The junction had 14 bases not matched to a gene; V was cut back by 4 bases and J by 1 base. The germline V gene encodes CDR1 SGHRS and CDR2 YFSETQ. CDR3 length: 18 residues. The CDR3 loop reads CASSALPSGAPTQETQYF. The CDR3, as DNA: TGCGCCAGCAGCGCCCTACCTAGCGGGGCGCCGACCCAAGAGACCCAGTACTTC. Looking up the rest from reference TRBV5-1 and TRBJ2-5 gives the full variable domain: KAGVTQTPRYLIKTRGQQVTLSCSPISGHRSVSWYQQTPGQGLQFLFEYFSETQRNKGNFPGRFSGRQFSNSRSEMNVSTLELGDSALYLCASSALPSGAPTQETQYFGPGTRLLVL.

This clonotype occurred many times. This sequence joins TRBV11-3 and TRBJ2-3, with unresolved D. V was trimmed by 6 bases and J by 4 bases, leaving 11 bases between them. Germline-derived CDR1 and CDR2 are SGHNT and YENEEA. The CDR3 runs 13 residues. Here the CDR3 DNA reads TGTGCCAGCAGTATAGGGAACCCAGATACGCAGTATTTT. It yields the protein CASSIGNPDTQYF. Drawing the rest from reference TRBV11-3 and TRBJ2-3, the complete variable domain is EAGVVQSPRYKIIEKKQPVAFWCNPISGHNTLYWYLQNLGQGPELLIRYENEEAVDDSQLPKDRFSAERLKGVDSTLKIQPAELGDSAVYLCASSIGNPDTQYFGPGTRLTVL.

Of note for this clonotype: It is likely a read error: a sequence one base away is far more abundant. The chain uses TRBV7-9 and TRBJ2-7; possible D gene TRBD2, 5 bases. The CDR3 has 14 residues. V gave up 1 base and J gave up 7 bases, with 14 bases separating them. Germline V gene lookup returns CDR1 SEHNR and CDR2 FQNEAQ (reference sequence). The CDR3 bases are TGTGCCAGCAGCTTAGTTGGAAATCGGGATGAGCAGTACTTC. It translates to CASSLVGNRDEQYF.

This clonotype has a count of ten or more. The J gene is TRBJ2-7, the V gene TRBV7-8; 11 bases agree with TRBD2. V was clipped by 0 bases and J by 6 bases; unmatched bases: 4. CDR3 size: 15 residues. Germline V CDR1 and CDR2: SGHVS, FQNEAQ. The CDR3 here is CASSLALLAGVEQYF. In nucleotides, the CDR3 is TGTGCCAGCAGCTTAGCGCTACTAGCGGGGGTCGAGCAGTACTTC.

This clonotype occurred many times. The V and J genes are TRBV7-2 and TRBJ1-2, with no clear D. Between the trimmed V and J ends, which lost 1 base and 3 bases, there was a span of 9 bases. The CDR3 is 14 residues long. Germline CDR1 reads SGHTA; CDR2 reads FQGNSA. The CDR3 DNA reads TGTGCCAGCAGCTTAGGGCGTTCTTACTATGGCTACACCTTC. Protein: CASSLGRSYYGYTF.

CDR3 amino acids: CASSDYILAYEQYF. CDR3 bases: TGTGCCAGCAGTGATTACATATTGGCCTACGAGCAGTACTTC. The rearrangement joins TRBV25-1 to TRBJ2-7; D is uncertain. Germline CDR1 and CDR2: MGHDK and SYGVNS. The CDR3 sequence is 14 residues long. The V end was cut by 3 bases, the J end by 2 bases, with 11 bases between.

The sample holds many counts of this clonotype. The gene calls are TRBV7-2 and TRBJ2-2, with D hard to call. Germline lookup yields CDR1 SGHTA and CDR2 FQGNSA. The CDR3 spans 16 residues. Trimming pared 5 bases from V and 1 base from J, leaving 14 bases between. In DNA, the CDR3 is TGTGCCAGCAGCCGCTTGACTGATTTGAACACCGGGGAGCTGTTTTTT. This gives the protein CASSRLTDLNTGELFF.

This clonotype has ten or more counts. V is TRBV7-2 and J is TRBJ1-6; D ambiguous. Germline CDR1 reads SGHTA; CDR2 reads FQGNSA. The germline V and J ends were trimmed by 0 bases and 5 bases, with 8 bases remaining between them. This CDR3 spans 15 amino acids. The CDR3 here is CASSLAGINNSPLHF. The CDR3 DNA follows: TGTGCCAGCAGCTTAGCGGGGATAAATAATTCACCCCTCCACTTT.

This clonotype was observed many times. This sequence joins TRBV6-1 and TRBJ2-7; D is ambiguous. CDR1 and CDR2 (germline): MNHNS, SASEGT. V was pared by 7 bases and J by 3 bases, with 7 bases between. This CDR3 is built from 11 residues. The CDR3 coding sequence is TGTGCCAGCACCAGGAGCTACGAGCAGTACTTC. Translated, it gives CASTRSYEQYF.

This clonotype was seen ten or more times. The chain links TRBV3-1 to TRBJ1-4; TRBD1 agrees at 7 bases. The CDR3 consists of 13 residues. The germline CDR1 and CDR2 sequences are LGHDT and YNNKEL (reference sequence). The junction had 1 base not matched to a gene; V was cut back by 4 bases and J by 5 bases. The CDR3 nucleotides are TGTGCCAGCAGCCGGGACAGAAATGAAAAACTGTTTTTT. Translation: CASSRDRNEKLFF. Variable domain in full (rest from reference TRBV3-1 and TRBJ1-4): DTAVSQTPKYLVTQMGNDKSIKCEQNLGHDTMYWYKQDSKKFLKIMFSYNNKELIINETVPNRFSPKSPDKAHLNLHINSLELGDSAVYFCASSRDRNEKLFFGSGTQLSVL.

At least ten counts were recorded for this clonotype. V is TRBV20-1 and J is TRBJ2-3, with 8 bases aligning to TRBD1. The length of the CDR3 is 13 residues. Germline CDR1 reads DFQATT; CDR2 reads SNEGSKA (reference sequence). V shed 6 bases, J shed 4 bases, and the junction held 6 bases outside the gene matches. For the CDR3, the DNA is TGCAGTGCCGAAGACAGGGGCGCAGATACGCAGTATTTT. It codes for CSAEDRGADTQYF.